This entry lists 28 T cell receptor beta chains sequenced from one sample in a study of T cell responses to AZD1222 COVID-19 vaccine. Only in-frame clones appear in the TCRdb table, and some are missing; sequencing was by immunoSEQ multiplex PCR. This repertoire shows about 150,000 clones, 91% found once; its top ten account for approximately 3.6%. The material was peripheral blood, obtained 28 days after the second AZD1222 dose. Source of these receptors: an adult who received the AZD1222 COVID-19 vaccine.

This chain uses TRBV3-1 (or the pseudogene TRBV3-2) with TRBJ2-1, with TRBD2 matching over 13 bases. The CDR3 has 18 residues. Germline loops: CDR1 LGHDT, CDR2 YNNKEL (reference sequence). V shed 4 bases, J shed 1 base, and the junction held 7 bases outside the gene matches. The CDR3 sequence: CASSLGLAGVTSYNEQFF. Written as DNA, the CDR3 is TGTGCCAGCAGCCTAGGACTAGCGGGAGTTACTTCCTACAATGAGCAGTTCTTC.

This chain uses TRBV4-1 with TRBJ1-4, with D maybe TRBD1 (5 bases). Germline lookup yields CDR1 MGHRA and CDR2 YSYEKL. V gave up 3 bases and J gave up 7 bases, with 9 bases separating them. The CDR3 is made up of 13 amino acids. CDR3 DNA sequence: TGCGCCAGCAGCCAGGCGGGGCCTGAAAAACTGTTTTTT. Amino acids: CASSQAGPEKLFF.

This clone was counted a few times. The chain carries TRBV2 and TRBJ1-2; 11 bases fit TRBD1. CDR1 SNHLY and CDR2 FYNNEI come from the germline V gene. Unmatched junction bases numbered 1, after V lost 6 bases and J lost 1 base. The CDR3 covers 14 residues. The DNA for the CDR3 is TGTGCCAGCAGGGGACAGGGGGGTAACTATGGCTACACCTTC. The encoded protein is CASRGQGGNYGYTF.

This CDR3 reads CASSSPQGILVGGYTF. The DNA for the CDR3 is TGTGCCAGCAGTTCCCCCCAGGGAATACTAGTAGGCGGCTACACCTTC. V and J are TRBV27 and TRBJ1-2; a weak D match, TRBD1 (5 bases). The CDR3 is 16 residues long. Trimming removed 4 bases from V and 8 bases from J, with 23 bases in between. CDR1 and CDR2 from the germline V gene are MNHEY and SMNVEV (reference sequence).

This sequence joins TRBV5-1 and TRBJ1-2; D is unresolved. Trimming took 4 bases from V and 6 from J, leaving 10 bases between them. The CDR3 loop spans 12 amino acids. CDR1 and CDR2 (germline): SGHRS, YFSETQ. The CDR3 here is CASSPLGDGYTF. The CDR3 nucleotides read TGCGCCAGCAGCCCCCTCGGGGATGGCTACACCTTC.

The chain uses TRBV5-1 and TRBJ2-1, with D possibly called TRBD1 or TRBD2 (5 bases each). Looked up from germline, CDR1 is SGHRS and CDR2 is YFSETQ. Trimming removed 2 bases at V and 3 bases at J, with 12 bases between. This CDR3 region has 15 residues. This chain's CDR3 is CASSFSGTSYNEQFF. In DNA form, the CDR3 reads TGCGCCAGCAGCTTCTCAGGGACCAGCTACAATGAGCAGTTCTTC. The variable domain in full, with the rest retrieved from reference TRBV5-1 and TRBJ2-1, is KAGVTQTPRYLIKTRGQQVTLSCSPISGHRSVSWYQQTPGQGLQFLFEYFSETQRNKGNFPGRFSGRQFSNSRSEMNVSTLELGDSALYLCASSFSGTSYNEQFFGPGTRLTVL.

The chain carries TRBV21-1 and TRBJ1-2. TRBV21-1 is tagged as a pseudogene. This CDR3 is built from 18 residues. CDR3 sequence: CASSKEEEVPAANYGYTF. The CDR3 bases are TGTGCCAGCAGCAAAGAGGAAGAGGTCCCGGCGGCAAACTATGGCTACACCTTC.

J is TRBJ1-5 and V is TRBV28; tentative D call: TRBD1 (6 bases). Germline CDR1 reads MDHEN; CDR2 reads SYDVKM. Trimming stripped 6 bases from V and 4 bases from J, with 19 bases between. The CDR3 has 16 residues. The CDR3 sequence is CASRQAQGQTNQPQHF. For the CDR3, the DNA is TGTGCCAGCAGACAGGCGCAGGGACAAACAAATCAGCCCCAGCATTTT. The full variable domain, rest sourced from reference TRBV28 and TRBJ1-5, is DVKVTQSSRYLVKRTGEKVFLECVQDMDHENMFWYRQDPGLGLRLIYFSYDVKMKEKGDIPEGYSVSREKKERFSLILESASTNQTSMYLCASRQAQGQTNQPQHFGDGTRLSIL.

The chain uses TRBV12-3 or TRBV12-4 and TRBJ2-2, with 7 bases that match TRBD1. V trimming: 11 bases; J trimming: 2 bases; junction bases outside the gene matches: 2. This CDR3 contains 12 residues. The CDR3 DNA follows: TGTGCCGGGACAGTTAACACCGGGGAGCTGTTTTTT. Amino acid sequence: CAGTVNTGELFF.

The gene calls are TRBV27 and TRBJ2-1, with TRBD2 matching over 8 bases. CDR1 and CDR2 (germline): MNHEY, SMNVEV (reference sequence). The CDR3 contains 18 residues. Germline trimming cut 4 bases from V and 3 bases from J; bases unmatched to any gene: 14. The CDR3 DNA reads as TGTGCCAGCAGTTCCATAACATCAGCGGGAGTCGGCTACAATGAGCAGTTCTTC. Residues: CASSSITSAGVGYNEQFF.

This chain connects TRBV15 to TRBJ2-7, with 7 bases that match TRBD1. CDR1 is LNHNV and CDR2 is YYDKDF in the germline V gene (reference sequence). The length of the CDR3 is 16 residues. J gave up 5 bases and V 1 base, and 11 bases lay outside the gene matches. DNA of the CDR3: TGTGCCACCAGCAGAGGGGGGAGACAGGGTAATCACGAGCAGTACTTC. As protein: CATSRGGRQGNHEQYF.

The CDR3 region is CASSVSGQGGTEAFF. CDR3 nucleotide sequence: TGCGCCAGCAGCGTGTCGGGACAGGGAGGGACTGAAGCTTTCTTT. V usage is TRBV5-1 and J usage is TRBJ1-1; 9 nucleotides agree with TRBD1. V shed 4 bases and J 5 bases; nucleotides not matched to a gene: 9. The CDR3 sequence is 15 residues long. Germline CDR1 is SGHRS and CDR2 is YFSETQ.

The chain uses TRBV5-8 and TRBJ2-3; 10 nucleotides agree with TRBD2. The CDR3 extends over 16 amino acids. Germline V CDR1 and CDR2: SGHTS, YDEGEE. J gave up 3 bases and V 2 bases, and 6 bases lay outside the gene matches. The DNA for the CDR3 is TGTGCCAGCAGCTTCGGGGCTAGCGGGAGTACAGATACGCAGTATTTT. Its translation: CASSFGASGSTDTQYF.

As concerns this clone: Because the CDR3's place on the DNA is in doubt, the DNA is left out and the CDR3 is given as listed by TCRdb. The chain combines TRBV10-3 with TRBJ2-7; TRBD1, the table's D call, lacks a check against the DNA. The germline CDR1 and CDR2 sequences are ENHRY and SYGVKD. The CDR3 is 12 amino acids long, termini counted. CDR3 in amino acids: CAISEVGRGIFF.

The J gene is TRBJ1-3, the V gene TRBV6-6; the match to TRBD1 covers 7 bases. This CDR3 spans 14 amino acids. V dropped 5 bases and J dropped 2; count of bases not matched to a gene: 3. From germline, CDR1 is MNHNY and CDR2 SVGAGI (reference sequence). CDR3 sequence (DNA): TGTGCCAGCAGTCTGACAGGGCCTGGAAACACCATATATTTT. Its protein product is CASSLTGPGNTIYF.

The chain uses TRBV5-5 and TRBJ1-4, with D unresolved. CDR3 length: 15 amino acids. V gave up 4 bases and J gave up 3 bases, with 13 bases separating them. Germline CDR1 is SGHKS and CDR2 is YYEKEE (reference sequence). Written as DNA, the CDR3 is TGTGCCAGCAGCCTCTGGACTAAGCCTAATGAAAAACTGTTTTTT. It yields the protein CASSLWTKPNEKLFF.

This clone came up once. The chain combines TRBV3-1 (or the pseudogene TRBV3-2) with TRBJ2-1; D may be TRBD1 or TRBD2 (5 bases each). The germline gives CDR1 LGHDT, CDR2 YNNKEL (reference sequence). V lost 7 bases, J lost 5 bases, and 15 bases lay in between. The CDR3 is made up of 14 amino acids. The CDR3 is CASKRDLRNNEQFF. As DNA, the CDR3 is TGTGCCAGCAAACGGGACCTAAGGAACAATGAGCAGTTCTTC.

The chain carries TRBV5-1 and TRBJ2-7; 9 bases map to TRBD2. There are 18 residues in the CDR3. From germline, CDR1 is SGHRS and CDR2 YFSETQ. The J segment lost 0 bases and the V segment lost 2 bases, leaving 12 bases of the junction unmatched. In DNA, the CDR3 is TGCGCCAGCAGCTTAGCGGGAGGAGGGAGGGGAAACTCCTACGAGCAGTACTTC. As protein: CASSLAGGGRGNSYEQYF.

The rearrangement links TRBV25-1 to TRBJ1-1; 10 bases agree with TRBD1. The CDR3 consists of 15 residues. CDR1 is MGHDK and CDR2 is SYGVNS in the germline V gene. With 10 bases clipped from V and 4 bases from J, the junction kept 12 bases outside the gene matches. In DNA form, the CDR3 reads TGTGCCACCCAACAGGACAGGGGGGTAGGCACTGAAGCTTTCTTT. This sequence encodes CATQQDRGVGTEAFF.

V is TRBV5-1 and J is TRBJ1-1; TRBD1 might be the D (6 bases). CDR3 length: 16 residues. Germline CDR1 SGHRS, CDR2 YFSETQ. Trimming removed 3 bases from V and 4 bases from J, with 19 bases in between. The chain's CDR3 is CASSSKVGGLGTEAFF. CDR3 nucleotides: TGCGCCAGCAGCTCCAAAGTAGGGGGGCTCGGCACTGAAGCTTTCTTT.

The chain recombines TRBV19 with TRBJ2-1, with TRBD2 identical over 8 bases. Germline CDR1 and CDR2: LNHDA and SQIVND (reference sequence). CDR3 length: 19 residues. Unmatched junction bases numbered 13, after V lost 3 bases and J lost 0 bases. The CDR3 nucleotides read TGTGCCAGTAGTATCCGGAGGACTAGCCCCAAGAGCTCCTACAATGAGCAGTTCTTC. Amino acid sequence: CASSIRRTSPKSSYNEQFF.

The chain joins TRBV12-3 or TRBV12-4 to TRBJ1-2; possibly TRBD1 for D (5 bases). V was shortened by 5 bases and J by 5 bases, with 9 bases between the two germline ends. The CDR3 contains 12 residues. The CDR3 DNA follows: TGTGCCAGCAGTCTACAGGCGTATGGCTACACCTTC. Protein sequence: CASSLQAYGYTF.

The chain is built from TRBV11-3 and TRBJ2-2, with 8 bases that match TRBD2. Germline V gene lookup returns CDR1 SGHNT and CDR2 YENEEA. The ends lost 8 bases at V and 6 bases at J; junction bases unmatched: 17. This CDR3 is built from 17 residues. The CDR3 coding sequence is TGTGCCAGCTTAGGTTCCCTGACTAGCGTGGGCGCCGGGGAGCTGTTTTTT. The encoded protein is CASLGSLTSVGAGELFF.

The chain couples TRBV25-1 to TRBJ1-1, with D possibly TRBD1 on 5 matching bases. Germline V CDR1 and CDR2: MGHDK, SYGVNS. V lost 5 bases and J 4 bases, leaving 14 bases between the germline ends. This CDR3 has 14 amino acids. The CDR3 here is CASSWPGDPTEAFF. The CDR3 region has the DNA TGTGCCAGCAGTTGGCCGGGGGATCCCACTGAAGCTTTCTTT.

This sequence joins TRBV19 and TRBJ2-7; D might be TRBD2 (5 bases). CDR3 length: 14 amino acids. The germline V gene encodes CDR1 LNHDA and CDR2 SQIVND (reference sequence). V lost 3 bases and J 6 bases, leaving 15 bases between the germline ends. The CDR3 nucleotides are TGTGCCAGTAGTATTACGTGGGAGACAATCGAGCAGTACTTC. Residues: CASSITWETIEQYF.

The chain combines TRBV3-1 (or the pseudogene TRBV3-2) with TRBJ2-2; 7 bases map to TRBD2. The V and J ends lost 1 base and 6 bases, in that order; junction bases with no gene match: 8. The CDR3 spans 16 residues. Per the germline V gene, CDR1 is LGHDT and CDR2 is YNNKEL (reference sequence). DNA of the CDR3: TGTGCCAGCAGCCAAGGCCGTACGACTAGCTCCGGGGAGCTGTTTTTT. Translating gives CASSQGRTTSSGELFF.

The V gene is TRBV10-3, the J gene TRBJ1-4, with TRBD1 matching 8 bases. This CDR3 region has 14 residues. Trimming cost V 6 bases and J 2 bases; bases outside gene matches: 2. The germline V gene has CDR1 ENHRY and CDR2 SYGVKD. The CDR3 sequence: CAISAGGTNEKLFF. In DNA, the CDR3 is TGTGCCATCAGCGCAGGGGGCACTAATGAAAAACTGTTTTTT.

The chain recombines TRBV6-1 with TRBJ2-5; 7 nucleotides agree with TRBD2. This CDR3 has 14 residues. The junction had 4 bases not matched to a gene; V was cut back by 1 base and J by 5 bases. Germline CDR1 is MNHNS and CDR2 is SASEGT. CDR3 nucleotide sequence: TGTGCCAGCAGTGAAGGACTAGCTACTGAGACCCAGTACTTC. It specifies CASSEGLATETQYF.